Listed here are 17 T cell receptor beta chains from one sample, sequenced in a study of shared clonotypes between healthy human individuals. The repertoire was sequenced with immunoSEQ multiplex PCR; TCRdb's copy has only in-frame clones and lacks some. Of 2 million to 2.5 million clones in the sample, 95% were seen once. Sequencing used naive CD4+ T cells sorted from blood. As for subset: CD45RA+ positively selected. Every receptor here comes from a man aged 18-30 years in good health.

The chain employs TRBV10-2 and TRBJ1-6, with 7 bases identical to TRBD1. CDR3 size: 14 residues. Germline values: CDR1 WSHSY, CDR2 SAAADI. Trimming took 5 bases from V and 7 from J; bases not matched to a gene: 5. The CDR3, as DNA: TGCGCCAGCAGTCTCCCCAGGGGGAATTCACCCCTCCACTTT. Protein product: CASSLPRGNSPLHF.

The genes are TRBV30 and TRBJ2-2, with D perhaps matching TRBD2 (6 bases). V was clipped by 4 bases and J by 5 bases, with 23 bases between them. CDR1 is GTSNPN and CDR2 is SVGIG in the germline V gene (reference sequence). CDR3 length: 17 amino acids. The CDR3 nucleotides are TGTGCCTGGACCCCCCTGGCGGGACGACGGGATACCGGGGAGCTGTTTTTT. Translating it yields CAWTPLAGRRDTGELFF.

The chain carries TRBV27 and TRBJ2-7, with D possibly being TRBD2 (5 bases). The CDR3 has 13 residues. The germline V and J ends were trimmed by 3 bases and 3 bases, with 9 bases remaining between them. The germline CDR1 and CDR2 sequences are MNHEY and SMNVEV (reference sequence). CDR3 sequence reads: CASSLRAYYEQYF. DNA of the CDR3: TGTGCCAGCAGTTTGAGGGCATACTACGAGCAGTACTTC.

J is TRBJ1-2 and V is TRBV2; TRBD1 matches at 8 bases. With 5 bases clipped from V and 4 bases from J, the junction kept 9 bases outside the gene matches. This CDR3 spans 15 amino acids. CDR1 and CDR2 (germline): SNHLY, FYNNEI. CDR3 DNA: TGTGCCAGCAGTCGAACAGGGGGATCATTCTATGGCTACACCTTC. Amino acids: CASSRTGGSFYGYTF. The complete variable domain, with remaining parts taken from reference TRBV2 and TRBJ1-2, reads EPEVTQTPSHQVTQMGQEVILRCVPISNHLYFYWYRQILGQKVEFLVSFYNNEISEKSEIFDDQFSVERPDGSNFTLKIRSTKLEDSAMYFCASSRTGGSFYGYTFGSGTRLTVV.

This chain links TRBV6-4 with TRBJ1-2, with 11 bases lining up with TRBD1. In germline, CDR1 is MRHNA, CDR2 SNTAGT. The CDR3 extends over 16 amino acids. J lost 13 bases, V lost 0 bases, and 13 bases had no gene match. The CDR3 loop is CASSDSGTGGDLGGTF. CDR3 nucleotides: TGTGCCAGCAGTGACTCGGGGACAGGGGGAGATTTGGGAGGCACCTTC.

In regard to this clone: The same CDR3 is also encoded by other DNA sequences in this sample. The V and J genes are TRBV5-1 and TRBJ2-7; TRBD1 matches 8 bases. Germline CDR1 SGHRS, CDR2 YFSETQ. Trimming cost V 2 bases and J 7 bases; bases outside gene matches: 5. This CDR3 has 13 amino acids. CDR3 DNA: TGCGCCAGCAGCTTAGACAGGGGCCGGGAGCAGTACTTC. It yields the protein CASSLDRGREQYF. The full variable domain, its missing parts supplied by reference TRBV5-1 and TRBJ2-7, is KAGVTQTPRYLIKTRGQQVTLSCSPISGHRSVSWYQQTPGQGLQFLFEYFSETQRNKGNFPGRFSGRQFSNSRSEMNVSTLELGDSALYLCASSLDRGREQYFGPGTRLTVT.

The chain uses TRBV9 and TRBJ1-2; 12 nucleotides match TRBD1. CDR1 and CDR2 (germline): SGDLS, YYNGEE. The CDR3 consists of 13 residues. The CDR3 DNA sequence: TGTTGCTCCAAGGGACAGGGGGCTGGTGGCTACACCTTC. Translated, it gives CCSKGQGAGGYTF.

The CDR3: CASRSEGAVREKLFF. The CDR3 DNA reads as TGTGCCAGCAGATCCGAGGGGGCGGTTAGGGAAAAACTGTTTTTT. The chain uses TRBV6-6 and TRBJ1-4; 7 bases match TRBD1. The CDR3 totals 15 residues. Germline CDR1 MNHNY, CDR2 SVGAGI (reference sequence). With 6 bases clipped from V and 8 bases from J, the junction kept 12 bases outside the gene matches.

This chain joins TRBV6-5 and TRBJ2-3; 8 nucleotides agree with TRBD2. This CDR3 has 16 amino acids. Trimming removed 2 bases from V and 4 bases from J; junction bases left unmatched: 8. Germline loops: CDR1 MNHEY, CDR2 SVGAGI. Here the CDR3 reads CASSYTGTSQADTQYF. Here the CDR3 DNA reads TGTGCCAGCAGTTACACCGGGACTAGTCAAGCAGATACGCAGTATTTT.

The CDR3 sequence: CASSQDLRGASYNEQFF. The CDR3 coding sequence is TGTGCCAGCAGCCAAGATTTACGGGGGGCCTCCTACAATGAGCAGTTCTTC. V gene TRBV4-2 combines with J gene TRBJ2-1, with TRBD2 as a possible D gene (7 bases). The CDR3 totals 17 residues. The V gene's germline CDR1 is LGHNA and CDR2 YNFKEQ. The V end lost 0 bases, the J end lost 0 bases, and 12 bases lay between the germline ends.

V gene TRBV7-9 combines with J gene TRBJ2-1, with 11 bases aligning to TRBD2. Germline V gives CDR1 SEHNR, CDR2 FQNEAQ (reference sequence). The J segment lost 2 bases and the V segment lost 5 bases, leaving 2 bases of the junction unmatched. The CDR3 totals 15 residues. CDR3 sequence reads: CASSRLAGTYNEQFF. The CDR3 DNA reads TGTGCCAGCAGCAGACTAGCGGGGACCTACAATGAGCAGTTCTTC.

The V call is TRBV7-2, the J call TRBJ1-6, with D unclear. The length of the CDR3 is 16 residues. V lost 1 base and J lost 13, with 20 bases in between. The germline V gene encodes CDR1 SGHTA and CDR2 FQGNSA. The CDR3, as DNA: TGTGCCAGCAGCTTAGTTCTTCTAGTAAACGGGAAGCCCCTCCACTTT. Protein: CASSLVLLVNGKPLHF.

The chain uses TRBV5-1 and TRBJ1-3; no firm D call. Per germline, CDR1 SGHRS and CDR2 YFSETQ. The CDR3 is 15 residues long. Between the trimmed V and J ends, which lost 9 bases and 0 bases, there was a span of 16 bases. DNA of the CDR3: TGCGCCACCCCTTCTGGGGAGACCTCTGGAAACACCATATATTTT. It encodes CATPSGETSGNTIYF.

The gene calls are TRBV28 and TRBJ2-2; D might be TRBD2 (5 bases). V shed 8 bases and J shed 1 base, with 8 bases lying between them. The germline V gene encodes CDR1 MDHEN and CDR2 SYDVKM. CDR3 length equals 13 residues. The CDR3 DNA follows: TGTGCCAGCCACGGGGTGAACACCGGGGAGCTGTTTTTT. Translation: CASHGVNTGELFF. Filled out from reference TRBV28 and TRBJ2-2, the complete variable domain reads DVKVTQSSRYLVKRTGEKVFLECVQDMDHENMFWYRQDPGLGLRLIYFSYDVKMKEKGDIPEGYSVSREKKERFSLILESASTNQTSMYLCASHGVNTGELFFGEGSRLTVL.

This chain connects TRBV6-5 to TRBJ1-1; 7 nucleotides agree with TRBD1. The CDR3 consists of 12 residues. Germline lookup yields CDR1 MNHEY and CDR2 SVGAGI. V gave up 5 bases and J gave up 10 bases; unmatched junction bases: 7. CDR3 in DNA: TGTGCCAGCAGTCGAACCAGGGGGGGAGCTTTCTTT. Translating gives CASSRTRGGAFF.

This clone appeared once. One junction end does not reproduce the germline sequence, and a read error may be involved. The rearrangement links TRBV30 to TRBJ2-1, with TRBD2 identical over 7 bases. The CDR3 runs to 15 residues. Germline CDR1 is GTSNPN and CDR2 is SVGIG (reference sequence). The CDR3: CAWSVLAGAYNEQLF. The CDR3 region has the DNA TGTGCCTGGAGTGTACTTGCGGGAGCCTACAATGAGCAGCTCTTC.

Points on this clone: This CDR3 is also generated by other DNA sequences in the sample. V and J are TRBV5-1 and TRBJ2-7; tentatively, D is TRBD2 (6 bases). V lost 0 bases to trimming and J lost 1 base, with 11 bases between them. The CDR3 loop spans 15 amino acids. CDR1 and CDR2 from the germline V gene are SGHRS and YFSETQ. The CDR3 reads CASSLAGDFSYEQYF. Written as DNA, the CDR3 is TGCGCCAGCAGCTTGGCCGGGGACTTTTCCTACGAGCAGTACTTC.